The 21 T cell receptor beta chains below come from one sample, sequenced in a study of cytomegalovirus exposure and HLA in healthy donors. The PCR used 60 Vbeta and 13 Jbeta primers. The repertoire was sequenced with immunoSEQ multiplex PCR; TCRdb's copy has only in-frame clones and lacks some. Among roughly 130,000 clones listed, roughly four fifths were seen once. Sequenced sample: PBMCs. The source is a woman aged 40-49 years in good health and CMV-seronegative.

The chain recombines TRBV2 with TRBJ1-1; perhaps TRBD1 as D (5 bases). The V end was cut by 4 bases, the J end by 5 bases, with 14 bases between. CDR1 and CDR2 from the germline V gene are SNHLY and FYNNEI. The CDR3 has 14 amino acids. This chain's CDR3 is CASSVRGRWTEAFF. The CDR3 coding sequence is TGTGCCAGCAGTGTTCGGGGGAGGTGGACTGAAGCTTTCTTT. Filled out from reference TRBV2 and TRBJ1-1, the complete variable domain reads EPEVTQTPSHQVTQMGQEVILRCVPISNHLYFYWYRQILGQKVEFLVSFYNNEISEKSEIFDDQFSVERPDGSNFTLKIRSTKLEDSAMYFCASSVRGRWTEAFFGQGTRLTVV.

The chain recombines TRBV11-3 with TRBJ1-1, with unresolved D. Germline CDR1 is SGHNT and CDR2 is YENEEA. The CDR3 covers 13 residues. Trimming left V 2 bases short and J 1 base short, with 5 bases between. The CDR3 nucleotides are TGTGCCAGCAGCTTAAGCCAGAACACTGAAGCTTTCTTT. Residues: CASSLSQNTEAFF. Combining the CDR3 with reference TRBV11-3 and TRBJ1-1 gives the whole variable domain EAGVVQSPRYKIIEKKQPVAFWCNPISGHNTLYWYLQNLGQGPELLIRYENEEAVDDSQLPKDRFSAERLKGVDSTLKIQPAELGDSAVYLCASSLSQNTEAFFGQGTRLTVV.

The chain joins TRBV29-1 to TRBJ1-2; 10 bases match TRBD1. V shed 5 bases, J shed 2 bases, and the junction held 11 bases outside the gene matches. This CDR3 is built from 16 residues. CDR1 and CDR2 from the germline V gene are SQVTM and ANQGSEA. CDR3: CSVRLTGGAFNYGYTF. DNA for the CDR3: TGCAGCGTTCGGTTGACAGGGGGCGCATTCAACTATGGCTACACCTTC.

CDR3 amino acids: CASSEAGGSTSEQYF. The DNA of the CDR3 is TGTGCCAGCAGCGAGGCGGGGGGTTCAACTAGCGAGCAGTACTTC. The gene calls are TRBV9 and TRBJ2-7; 8 bases fit TRBD2. Trimming took 3 bases from V and 6 from J; bases not matched to a gene: 11. Germline V gene sequence: CDR1 SGDLS, CDR2 YYNGEE. The CDR3 length is 15 residues. The entire variable domain, with the rest obtained from reference TRBV9 and TRBJ2-7, is as follows: DSGVTQTPKHLITATGQRVTLRCSPRSGDLSVYWYQQSLDQGLQFLIQYYNGEERAKGNILERFSAQQFPDLHSELNLSSLELGDSALYFCASSEAGGSTSEQYFGPGTRLTVT.

The chain carries TRBV5-1 and TRBJ2-1; 10 bases are a match to TRBD2. The germline gives CDR1 SGHRS, CDR2 YFSETQ. The V gene end was trimmed by 4 bases and the J gene end by 8 bases; junction bases not matched to a gene: 9. This CDR3 has 15 amino acids. DNA of the CDR3: TGCGCCAGCAGCCGACTAGCGGGTTGGGGGGATGAGCAGTTCTTC. It translates to CASSRLAGWGDEQFF.

The chain employs TRBV7-3 and TRBJ2-3; 9 nucleotides align to TRBD2. With 6 bases clipped from V and 10 bases from J, the junction kept 2 bases outside the gene matches. The CDR3 spans 11 residues. Germline CDR1 is SGHTA and CDR2 is FQGTGA. CDR3: CASRAGGAQYF. The CDR3 DNA reads TGTGCCAGCAGGGCGGGGGGGGCGCAGTATTTT.

The chain recombines TRBV28 with TRBJ2-1; D is undetermined. The CDR3 covers 16 residues. CDR1 and CDR2 from the germline V gene are MDHEN and SYDVKM. V was clipped by 6 bases and J by 0 bases, with 15 bases between them. The CDR3 DNA reads TGTGCCAGCAGCCATCCCAGTAGGAGCTCCTACAATGAGCAGTTCTTC. This gives the protein CASSHPSRSSYNEQFF.

J is TRBJ2-5 and V is TRBV29-1; unclear D gene. Trimming took off 6 bases at V and 3 bases at J, with 14 bases between the two ends. The CDR3 runs 13 residues. Per the germline V gene, CDR1 is SQVTM and CDR2 is ANQGSEA. In nucleotides, the CDR3 is TGCAGCGTGCAGACTCTTCTAAAAGAGACCCAGTACTTC. This codes for CSVQTLLKETQYF.

The chain links TRBV5-4 to TRBJ1-1; no clear D. The CDR3 covers 14 residues. Looked up from germline, CDR1 is SGHNT and CDR2 is YYREEE (reference sequence). V was pared by 6 bases and J by 1 base, with 13 bases between. Here the CDR3 DNA reads TGTGCCAGCACCGTTCAGTACGCGAACACTGAAGCTTTCTTT. Residues: CASTVQYANTEAFF.

The rearrangement uses TRBV5-1 and TRBJ1-5; D is unclear. Trimming took 0 bases from V and 5 from J, leaving 12 bases between them. Germline V gene lookup returns CDR1 SGHRS and CDR2 YFSETQ. CDR3 size: 15 residues. The CDR3 sequence is CASSLAAGGDQPQHF. The CDR3 DNA reads as TGCGCCAGCAGCTTGGCCGCGGGTGGCGATCAGCCCCAGCATTTT.

The rearrangement links TRBV2 to TRBJ1-1; D is unclear. This CDR3 has 14 amino acids. Germline lookup yields CDR1 SNHLY and CDR2 FYNNEI. Trimming cost V 1 base and J 3 bases, with 9 bases left between them. The CDR3, as DNA: TGTGCCAGCAGTGAAGGAGGGTCGTACACTGAAGCTTTCTTT. Translated, it gives CASSEGGSYTEAFF.

J is TRBJ2-7 and V is TRBV5-6, with 7 bases lining up with TRBD1. Germline assignment: CDR1 SGHDT and CDR2 YYEEEE. The CDR3 is 14 amino acids. Trimming at V came to 4 bases and at J to 2 bases, leaving 6 bases not matched to a gene. This chain's CDR3 is CASSRQGITYEQYV. The CDR3 bases are TGTGCCAGCAGCCGACAGGGCATAACCTACGAGCAGTACGTC.

V and J are TRBV5-5 and TRBJ1-6; D remains ambiguous. Germline V CDR1 and CDR2: SGHKS, YYEKEE (reference sequence). Trimming pared 0 bases from V and 6 bases from J, leaving 4 bases between. This CDR3 region has 13 residues. The CDR3 coding sequence is TGTGCCAGCAGCTTGGCCAGTAATTCACCCCTCCACTTT. Its translation is CASSLASNSPLHF.

The chain couples TRBV27 to TRBJ1-1; 8 bases are shared with TRBD1. The V gene end was trimmed by 5 bases and the J gene end by 6 bases; junction bases not matched to a gene: 5. The germline V gene encodes CDR1 MNHEY and CDR2 SMNVEV (reference sequence). The CDR3 loop spans 13 amino acids. The CDR3 DNA follows: TGTGCCAGCAGTCAAGACAGGGGCGCTGAAGCTTTCTTT. Residues: CASSQDRGAEAFF.

The chain links TRBV19 to TRBJ2-1; D may be TRBD2 (6 bases). Germline V gene data show CDR1 as LNHDA and CDR2 as SQIVND (reference sequence). V lost 6 bases and J lost 0, with 15 bases in between. This CDR3 contains 16 residues. CDR3 in amino acids: CASRSTGGGSYNEQFF. The CDR3 DNA reads as TGTGCCAGTAGATCCACCGGGGGTGGCTCCTACAATGAGCAGTTCTTC. Full variable domain (rest looked up from reference TRBV19 and TRBJ2-1): DGGITQSPKYLFRKEGQNVTLSCEQNLNHDAMYWYRQDPGQGLRLIYYSQIVNDFQKGDIAEGYSVSREKKESFPLTVTSAQKNPTAFYLCASRSTGGGSYNEQFFGPGTRLTVL.

The gene calls are TRBV28 and TRBJ2-5; the match to TRBD2 covers 10 bases. This CDR3 spans 15 amino acids. J gave up 4 bases and V 9 bases, and 11 bases lay outside the gene matches. Germline V gene sequence: CDR1 MDHEN, CDR2 SYDVKM. The CDR3 nucleotides are TGTGCCAGTTGGGAAATAGCGGGGGGTCGAGAGACCCAGTACTTC. It translates to CASWEIAGGRETQYF. The variable domain in full, with the rest retrieved from reference TRBV28 and TRBJ2-5, is DVKVTQSSRYLVKRTGEKVFLECVQDMDHENMFWYRQDPGLGLRLIYFSYDVKMKEKGDIPEGYSVSREKKERFSLILESASTNQTSMYLCASWEIAGGRETQYFGPGTRLLVL.

This chain uses TRBV4-1 with TRBJ1-6; no definite D call. V was clipped by 2 bases and J by 7 bases, with 9 bases between them. The V gene's germline CDR1 is MGHRA and CDR2 YSYEKL. There are 14 residues in the CDR3. The CDR3 here is CASSQLPLNSPLHF. CDR3 sequence (DNA): TGCGCCAGCAGCCAACTCCCCTTAAATTCACCCCTCCACTTT.

The chain employs TRBV7-6 and TRBJ2-1; 8 bases fit TRBD2. V lost 6 bases and J lost 4; bases outside the gene matches: 5. Germline CDR1 reads SGHVS; CDR2 reads FNYEAQ. This CDR3 comprises 14 residues. This CDR3 is CASSYSGDYNEQFF. The CDR3 DNA follows: TGTGCCAGCAGTTATAGCGGGGATTACAATGAGCAGTTCTTC.

The V gene is TRBV29-1, the J gene TRBJ1-3, with 7 bases identical to TRBD1. Germline CDR1 SQVTM, CDR2 ANQGSEA. The CDR3 length is 12 residues. V was clipped by 6 bases and J by 4 bases; unmatched bases: 3. This chain's CDR3 is CSVHRGGNTIYF. The CDR3 nucleotides read TGCAGCGTGCACAGGGGAGGAAACACCATATATTTT.

This rearrangement joins TRBV7-2 to TRBJ1-5; the D gene is possibly TRBD1 (5 bases). The V end was cut by 4 bases, the J end by 7 bases, with 17 bases between. The CDR3 loop spans 15 amino acids. Per germline, CDR1 SGHTA and CDR2 FQGNSA. The chain's CDR3 is CASSSRGTDGQPQHF. The CDR3, as DNA: TGTGCCAGCAGCTCCCGCGGGACCGACGGACAGCCCCAGCATTTT.

Comment on this clone: Other DNA variants within this sample encode the same CDR3. V is TRBV7-9 and J is TRBJ1-1, with D maybe TRBD1 (5 bases). Trimming removed 2 bases from V and 1 base from J, with 5 bases in between. The CDR3 has 13 residues. Germline V CDR1 and CDR2: SEHNR, FQNEAQ (reference sequence). This chain's CDR3 is CASSLTGNTEAFF. CDR3 sequence (DNA): TGTGCCAGCAGCTTAACAGGGAACACTGAAGCTTTCTTT.